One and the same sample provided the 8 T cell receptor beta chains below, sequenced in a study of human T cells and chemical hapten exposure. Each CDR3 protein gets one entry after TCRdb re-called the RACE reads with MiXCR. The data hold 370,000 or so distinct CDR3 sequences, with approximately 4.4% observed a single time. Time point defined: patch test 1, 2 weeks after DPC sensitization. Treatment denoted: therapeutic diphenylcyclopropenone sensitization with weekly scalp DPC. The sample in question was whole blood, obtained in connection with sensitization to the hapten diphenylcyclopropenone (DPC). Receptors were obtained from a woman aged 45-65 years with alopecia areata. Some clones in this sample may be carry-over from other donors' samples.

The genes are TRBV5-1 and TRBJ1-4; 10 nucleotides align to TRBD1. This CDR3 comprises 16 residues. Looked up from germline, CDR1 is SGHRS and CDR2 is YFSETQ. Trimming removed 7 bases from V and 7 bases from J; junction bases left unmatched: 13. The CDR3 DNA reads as TGCGCCAGCGGGGCCGGGACAGGGGCCTACCTTGAAAAACTGTTTTTT. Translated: CASGAGTGAYLEKLFF.

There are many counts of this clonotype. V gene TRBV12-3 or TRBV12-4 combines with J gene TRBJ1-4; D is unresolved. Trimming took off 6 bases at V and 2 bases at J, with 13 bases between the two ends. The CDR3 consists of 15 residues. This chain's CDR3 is CASRRQTATNEKLFF. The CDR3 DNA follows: TGTGCCAGCAGGCGACAAACCGCTACTAATGAAAAACTGTTTTTT.

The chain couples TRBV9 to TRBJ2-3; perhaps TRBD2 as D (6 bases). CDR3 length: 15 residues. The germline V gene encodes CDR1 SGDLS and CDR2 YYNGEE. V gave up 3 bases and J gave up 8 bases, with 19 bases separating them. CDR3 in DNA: TGTGCCAGCAGCGGCGCCGGTCGAGGAGCGGGTACGCAGTATTTT. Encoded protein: CASSGAGRGAGTQYF.

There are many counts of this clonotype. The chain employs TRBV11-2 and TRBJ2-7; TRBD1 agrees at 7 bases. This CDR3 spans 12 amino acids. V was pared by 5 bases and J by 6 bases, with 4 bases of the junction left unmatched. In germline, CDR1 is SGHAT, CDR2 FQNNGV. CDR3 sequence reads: CASSPTGPEQYF. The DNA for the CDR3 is TGTGCCAGCAGCCCGACAGGGCCCGAGCAGTACTTC.

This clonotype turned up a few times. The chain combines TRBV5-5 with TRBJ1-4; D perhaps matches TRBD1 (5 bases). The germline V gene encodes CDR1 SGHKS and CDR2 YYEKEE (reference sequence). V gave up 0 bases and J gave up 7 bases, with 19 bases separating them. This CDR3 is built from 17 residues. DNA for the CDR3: TGTGCCAGCAGCTTGGGGCCCCCGCAGGGTCGGTTTGAAAAACTGTTTTTT. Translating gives CASSLGPPQGRFEKLFF.

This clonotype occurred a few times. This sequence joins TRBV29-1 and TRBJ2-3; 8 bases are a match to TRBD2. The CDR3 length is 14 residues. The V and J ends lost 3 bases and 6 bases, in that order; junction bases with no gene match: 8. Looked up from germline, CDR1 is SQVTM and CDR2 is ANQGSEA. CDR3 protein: CSVDLGGRPDTQYF. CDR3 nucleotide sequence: TGCAGCGTTGATCTGGGCGGGAGGCCCGATACGCAGTATTTT.

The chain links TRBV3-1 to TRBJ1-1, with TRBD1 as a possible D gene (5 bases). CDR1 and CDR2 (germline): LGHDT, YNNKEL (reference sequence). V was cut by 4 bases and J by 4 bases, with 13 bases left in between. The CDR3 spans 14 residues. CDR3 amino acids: CASSPIQDRTEAFF. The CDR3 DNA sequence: TGTGCCAGCAGCCCGATACAGGATCGCACTGAAGCTTTCTTT.

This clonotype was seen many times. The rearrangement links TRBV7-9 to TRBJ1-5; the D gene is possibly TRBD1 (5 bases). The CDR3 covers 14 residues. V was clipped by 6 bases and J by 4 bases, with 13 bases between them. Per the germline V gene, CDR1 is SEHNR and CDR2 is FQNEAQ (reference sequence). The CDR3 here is CASSPDGGNQPQHF. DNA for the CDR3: TGTGCCAGCAGTCCCGACGGGGGGAATCAGCCCCAGCATTTT.